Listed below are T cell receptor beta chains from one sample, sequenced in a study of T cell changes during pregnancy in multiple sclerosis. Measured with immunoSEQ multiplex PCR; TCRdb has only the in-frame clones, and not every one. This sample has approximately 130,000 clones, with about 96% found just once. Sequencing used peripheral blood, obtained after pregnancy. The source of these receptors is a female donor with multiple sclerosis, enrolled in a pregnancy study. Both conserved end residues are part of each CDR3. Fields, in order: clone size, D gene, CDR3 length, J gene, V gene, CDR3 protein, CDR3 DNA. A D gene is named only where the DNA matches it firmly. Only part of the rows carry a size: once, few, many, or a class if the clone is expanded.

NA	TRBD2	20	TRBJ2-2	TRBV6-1	CASSERVLAGGGPNTGELFF	TGTGCCAGCAGTGAAAGAGTACTAGCGGGAGGGGGTCCGAACACCGGGGAGCTGTTTTTT
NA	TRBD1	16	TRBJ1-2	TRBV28	CASSEDGAPGGYGYTF	TGTGCCAGCAGCGAGGATGGGGCGCCAGGGGGGTATGGCTACACCTTC
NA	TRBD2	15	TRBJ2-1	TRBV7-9	CAMTSGKFSYNEQFF	TGTGCCATGACTAGCGGGAAGTTCTCCTACAATGAGCAGTTCTTC
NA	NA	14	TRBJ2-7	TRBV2	CASLTSTQSREQYF	TGTGCCAGTTTAACTAGTACACAATCGAGAGAGCAGTACTTC
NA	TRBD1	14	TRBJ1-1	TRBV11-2	CASSTRTGGVRAFF	TGTGCCAGCAGCACACGGACAGGGGGCGTGAGAGCTTTCTTT
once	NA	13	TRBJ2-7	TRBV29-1	CSVADPGTYEQYF	TGCAGCGTTGCGGATCCGGGGACCTACGAGCAGTACTTC
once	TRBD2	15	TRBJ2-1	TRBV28	CASSLAGGPNNEQFF	TGTGCCAGCAGTTTAGCGGGAGGGCCTAACAATGAGCAGTTCTTC
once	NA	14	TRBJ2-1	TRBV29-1	CSVTTGQTDNEQFF	TGCAGCGTTACGACCGGACAGACCGACAATGAGCAGTTCTTC
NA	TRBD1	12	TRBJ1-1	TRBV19	CATRQGNTEAFF	TGTGCCACCCGACAGGGAAACACTGAAGCTTTCTTT
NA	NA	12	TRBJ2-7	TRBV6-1	CASRAFPREQYF	TGTGCCAGCAGAGCATTCCCGAGGGAACAGTACTTC
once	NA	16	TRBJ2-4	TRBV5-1	CASSLGPGGPRNIQYF	TGCGCCAGCAGCTTGGGCCCCGGAGGGCCGAGAAACATTCAGTACTTC
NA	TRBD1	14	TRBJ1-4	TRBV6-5	CASSPTGSNEKLFF	TGTGCCAGCAGTCCGACAGGGTCTAATGAAAAACTGTTTTTT
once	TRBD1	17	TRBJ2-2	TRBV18	CASSPRNQGANTGELFF	TGTGCCAGCTCACCACGAAACCAGGGGGCGAACACCGGGGAGCTGTTTTTT
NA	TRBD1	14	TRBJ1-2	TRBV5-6	CASSLDRGPEGYTF	TGTGCCAGCAGCTTGGACAGGGGACCTGAAGGCTACACCTTC
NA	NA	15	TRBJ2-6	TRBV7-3	CASSPQGTGANVLTF	TGTGCCAGCAGCCCGCAGGGTACTGGGGCCAACGTCCTGACTTTC
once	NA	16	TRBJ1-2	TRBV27	CASSLGAGLYNYGYTF	TGTGCCAGCAGTTTAGGGGCAGGTCTATATAACTATGGCTACACCTTC
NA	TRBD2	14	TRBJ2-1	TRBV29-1	CSVEKGLGYNEQFF	TGCAGCGTTGAAAAGGGACTAGGGTACAATGAGCAGTTCTTC
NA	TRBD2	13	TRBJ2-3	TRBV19	CASSNLAADTQYF	TGTGCCAGTAGTAACCTAGCGGCAGATACGCAGTATTTT
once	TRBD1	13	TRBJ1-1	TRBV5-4	CASSFQGDTEAFF	TGTGCCAGCAGCTTTCAGGGGGACACTGAAGCTTTCTTT
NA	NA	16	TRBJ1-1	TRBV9	CASSVRWGTPNTEAFF	TGTGCCAGCAGCGTTAGATGGGGGACACCCAACACTGAAGCTTTCTTT
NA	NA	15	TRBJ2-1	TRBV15	CATSREGRPYNEQFF	TGTGCCACCAGCAGAGAGGGCAGACCCTACAATGAGCAGTTCTTC
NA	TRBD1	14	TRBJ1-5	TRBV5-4	CASSSQGGNQPQHF	TGTGCCAGCAGCTCCCAGGGGGGCAATCAGCCCCAGCATTTT
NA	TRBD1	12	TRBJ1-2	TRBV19	CACSRDRVGLTF	TGTGCCTGCTCCCGGGACAGGGTCGGGTTAACCTTC
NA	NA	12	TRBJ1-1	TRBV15	CATSRVAGLAFF	TGTGCCACCAGCAGAGTAGCAGGGCTAGCTTTCTTT
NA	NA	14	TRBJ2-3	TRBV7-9	CASSRTGNTDTQYF	TGTGCCAGCAGCCGCACAGGGAATACAGATACGCAGTATTTT
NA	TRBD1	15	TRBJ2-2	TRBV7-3	CASSLGQGWTGELFF	TGTGCCAGCAGCTTAGGACAGGGGTGGACCGGGGAGCTGTTTTTT